This T cell receptor (beta chain) originates from a study of cytomegalovirus exposure and HLA in healthy donors. Study details: The approximately 110 validation repertoires used a platform that matched the one used for the roughly 650 first-cohort repertoires, as a later analysis reported.

Germline loops: CDR1 LNHDA, CDR2 SQIVND (reference sequence). The CDR3 length is 14 residues. Trimming shortened V by 8 bases and J by 0 bases, and 12 bases separated the two germline ends. Broader study findings: According to the study, about 180 TCR beta chains were cytomegalovirus-associated.

Some clones are missing from TCRdb's copy, which holds only in-frame ones; the method was immunoSEQ multiplex PCR. The sample holds about 75,000 clones, around four fifths seen once. This clone has more than one count but fewer than ten. Its antigen remains unknown. It was the 120-subject validation cohort, separate from the approximately 700-subject first cohort, to which the donors belonged. The receptor was derived from a man younger than 40 in good health and CMV-seronegative. Sequences were obtained from PBMCs. The chain uses TRBV19 and TRBJ2-3; D unclear. For the CDR3, the DNA is TGTGCCAGTTCACCCACATATAGCACAGATACGCAGTATTTT. This sequence encodes CASSPTYSTDTQYF.